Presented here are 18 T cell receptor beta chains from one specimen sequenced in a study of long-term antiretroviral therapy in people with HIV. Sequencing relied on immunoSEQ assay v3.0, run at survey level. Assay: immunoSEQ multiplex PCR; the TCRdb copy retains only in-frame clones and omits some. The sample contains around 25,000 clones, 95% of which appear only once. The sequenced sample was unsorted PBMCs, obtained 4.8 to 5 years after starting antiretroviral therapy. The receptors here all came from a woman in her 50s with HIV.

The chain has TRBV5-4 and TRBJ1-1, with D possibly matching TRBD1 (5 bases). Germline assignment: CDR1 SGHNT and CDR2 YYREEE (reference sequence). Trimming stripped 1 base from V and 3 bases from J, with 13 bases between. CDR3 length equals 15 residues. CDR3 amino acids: CASSLIDREDTEAFF. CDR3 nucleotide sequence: TGTGCCAGCAGCTTGATCGACAGAGAGGACACTGAAGCTTTCTTT.

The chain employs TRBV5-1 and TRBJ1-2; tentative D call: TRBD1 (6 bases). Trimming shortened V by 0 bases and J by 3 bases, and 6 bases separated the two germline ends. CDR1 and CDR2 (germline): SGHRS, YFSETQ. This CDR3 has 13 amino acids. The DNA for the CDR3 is TGCGCCAGCAGCTTGGGGACAGACTATGGCTACACCTTC. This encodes CASSLGTDYGYTF.

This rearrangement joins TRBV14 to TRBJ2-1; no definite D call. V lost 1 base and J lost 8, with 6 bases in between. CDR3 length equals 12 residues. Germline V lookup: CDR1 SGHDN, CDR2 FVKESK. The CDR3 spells CASSQGGDEQFF. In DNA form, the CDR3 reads TGTGCCAGCAGCCAAGGTGGCGATGAGCAGTTCTTC.

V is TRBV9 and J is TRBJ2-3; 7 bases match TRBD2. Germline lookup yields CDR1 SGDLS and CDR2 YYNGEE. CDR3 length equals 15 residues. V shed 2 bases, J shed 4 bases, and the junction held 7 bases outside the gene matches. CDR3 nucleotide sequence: TGTGCCAGCAGCGTCGGCGGGAGCTACGCAGATACGCAGTATTTT. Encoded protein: CASSVGGSYADTQYF.

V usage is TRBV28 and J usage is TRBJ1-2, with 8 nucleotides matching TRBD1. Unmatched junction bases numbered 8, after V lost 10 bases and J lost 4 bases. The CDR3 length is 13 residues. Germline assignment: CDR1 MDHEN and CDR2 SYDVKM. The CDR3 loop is CATQGQGGYGYTF. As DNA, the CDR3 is TGTGCCACCCAAGGACAGGGCGGCTATGGCTACACCTTC.

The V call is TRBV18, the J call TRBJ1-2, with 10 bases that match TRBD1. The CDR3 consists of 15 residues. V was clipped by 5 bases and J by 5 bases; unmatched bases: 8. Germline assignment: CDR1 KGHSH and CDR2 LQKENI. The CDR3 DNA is TGTGCCAGCTCATCCTCGGGGACAGGGGATTATGGCTACACCTTC. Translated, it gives CASSSSGTGDYGYTF.

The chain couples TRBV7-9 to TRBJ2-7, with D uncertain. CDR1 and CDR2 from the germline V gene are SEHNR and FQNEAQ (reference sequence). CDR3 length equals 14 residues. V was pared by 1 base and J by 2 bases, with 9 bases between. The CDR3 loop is CASSLVNLAYEQYF. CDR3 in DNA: TGTGCCAGCAGCTTAGTGAACCTTGCCTACGAGCAGTACTTC.

CDR3 nucleotides: TGTGCCAGCAGTGAGGGCTCCACCTTGGGCCCCTACAATGAGCAGTTCTTC. It is translated as CASSEGSTLGPYNEQFF. The rearrangement joins TRBV2 to TRBJ2-1, with no clear D. Trimming shortened V by 3 bases and J by 2 bases, and 17 bases separated the two germline ends. The germline CDR1 and CDR2 sequences are SNHLY and FYNNEI. The CDR3 is made up of 17 amino acids. Full variable domain (missing parts from reference TRBV2 and TRBJ2-1): EPEVTQTPSHQVTQMGQEVILRCVPISNHLYFYWYRQILGQKVEFLVSFYNNEISEKSEIFDDQFSVERPDGSNFTLKIRSTKLEDSAMYFCASSEGSTLGPYNEQFFGPGTRLTVL.

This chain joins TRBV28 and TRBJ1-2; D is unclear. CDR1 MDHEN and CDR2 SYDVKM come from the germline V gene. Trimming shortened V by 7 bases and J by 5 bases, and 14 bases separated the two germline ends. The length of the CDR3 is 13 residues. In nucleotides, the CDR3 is TGTGCCAGCATCGGAGGCGAGAGGTATGGCTACACCTTC. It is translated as CASIGGERYGYTF.

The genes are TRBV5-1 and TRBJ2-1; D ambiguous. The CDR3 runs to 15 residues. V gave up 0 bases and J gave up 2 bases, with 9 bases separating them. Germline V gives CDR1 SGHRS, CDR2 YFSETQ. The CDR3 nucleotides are TGCGCCAGCAGCTTGGCCATCGCTGCCTACAATGAGCAGTTCTTC. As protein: CASSLAIAAYNEQFF.

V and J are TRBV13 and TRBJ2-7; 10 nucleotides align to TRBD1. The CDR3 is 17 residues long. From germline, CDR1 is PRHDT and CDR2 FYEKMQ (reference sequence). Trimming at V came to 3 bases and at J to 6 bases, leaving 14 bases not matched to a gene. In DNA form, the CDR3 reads TGTGCCAGCAGCTTTCTTACGGGACAGGGGAGTTCGGGCGAGCAGTACTTC. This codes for CASSFLTGQGSSGEQYF. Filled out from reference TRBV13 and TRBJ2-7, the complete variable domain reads AAGVIQSPRHLIKEKRETATLKCYPIPRHDTVYWYQQGPGQDPQFLISFYEKMQSDKGSIPDRFSAQQFSDYHSELNMSSLELGDSALYFCASSFLTGQGSSGEQYFGPGTRLTVT.

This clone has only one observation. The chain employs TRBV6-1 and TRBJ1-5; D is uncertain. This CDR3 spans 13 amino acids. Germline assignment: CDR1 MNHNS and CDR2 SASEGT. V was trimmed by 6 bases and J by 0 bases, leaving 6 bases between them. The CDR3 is CASRVYSNQPQHF. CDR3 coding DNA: TGTGCCAGCAGGGTGTATAGCAATCAGCCCCAGCATTTT.

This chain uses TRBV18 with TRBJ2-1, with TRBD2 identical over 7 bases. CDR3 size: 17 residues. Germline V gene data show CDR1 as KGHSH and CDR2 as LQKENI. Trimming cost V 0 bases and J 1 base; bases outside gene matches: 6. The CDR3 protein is CASSPPLAAMSYNEQFF. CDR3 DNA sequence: TGTGCCAGCTCACCACCGCTAGCGGCAATGTCCTACAATGAGCAGTTCTTC.

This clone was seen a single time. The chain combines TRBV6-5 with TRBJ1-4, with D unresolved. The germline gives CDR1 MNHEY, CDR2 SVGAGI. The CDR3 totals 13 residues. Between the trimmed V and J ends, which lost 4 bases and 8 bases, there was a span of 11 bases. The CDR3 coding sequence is TGTGCCAGCAGTTCAGGAGTACGGGAAAAACTGTTTTTT. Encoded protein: CASSSGVREKLFF.

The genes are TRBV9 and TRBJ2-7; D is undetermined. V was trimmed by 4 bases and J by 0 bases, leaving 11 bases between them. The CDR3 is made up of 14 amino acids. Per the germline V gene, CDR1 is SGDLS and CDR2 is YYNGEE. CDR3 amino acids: CASSPSGSSYEQYF. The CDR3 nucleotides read TGTGCCAGCAGCCCCTCCGGTAGCTCCTACGAGCAGTACTTC.

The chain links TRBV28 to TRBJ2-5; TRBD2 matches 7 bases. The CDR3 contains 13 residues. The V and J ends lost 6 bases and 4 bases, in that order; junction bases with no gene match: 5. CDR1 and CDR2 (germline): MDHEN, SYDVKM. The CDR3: CASRNERGETQYF. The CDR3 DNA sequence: TGTGCCAGCAGAAACGAGCGGGGAGAGACCCAGTACTTC. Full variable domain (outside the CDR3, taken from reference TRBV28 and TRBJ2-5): DVKVTQSSRYLVKRTGEKVFLECVQDMDHENMFWYRQDPGLGLRLIYFSYDVKMKEKGDIPEGYSVSREKKERFSLILESASTNQTSMYLCASRNERGETQYFGPGTRLLVL.

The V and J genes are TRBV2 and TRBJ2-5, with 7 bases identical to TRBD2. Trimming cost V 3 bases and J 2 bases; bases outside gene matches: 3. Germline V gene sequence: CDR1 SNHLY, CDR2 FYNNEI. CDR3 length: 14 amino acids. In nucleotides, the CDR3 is TGTGCCAGCAGTGATTGGGGGGGACAAGAGACCCAGTACTTC. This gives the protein CASSDWGGQETQYF.

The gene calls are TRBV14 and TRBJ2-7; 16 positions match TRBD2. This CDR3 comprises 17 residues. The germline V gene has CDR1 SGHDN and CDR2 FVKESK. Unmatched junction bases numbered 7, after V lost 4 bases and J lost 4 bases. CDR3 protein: CASSPPPGLAGGYEQYF. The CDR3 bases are TGTGCCAGCAGCCCACCACCGGGACTAGCGGGAGGGTACGAGCAGTACTTC. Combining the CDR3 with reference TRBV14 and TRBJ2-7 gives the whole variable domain EAGVTQFPSHSVIEKGQTVTLRCDPISGHDNLYWYRRVMGKEIKFLLHFVKESKQDESGMPNNRFLAERTGGTYSTLKVQPAELEDSGVYFCASSPPPGLAGGYEQYFGPGTRLTVT.